Sequencing of this T cell receptor (beta chain) was carried out in a study of beta chain features in type 1 diabetes. With regard to this clone: Its target is unknown.

Every bit of the isolated RNA underwent reverse transcription, so sequencing read expressed TCRB transcripts. Here immunoSEQ multiplex PCR was the method, and the copy in TCRdb shows in-frame clones only, minus some. The table lists about 150,000 clones, around 10% of them singletons, with roughly 1.9% in the top ten. The CDR3 spans 15 residues. Germline V gene data show CDR1 as SGHRS and CDR2 as YFSETQ. V was clipped by 5 bases and J by 1 base, with 14 bases between them. Findings and caveats of the study: Type 1 diabetes patients had TCRB CDR3s that were shorter (moderately but significantly so) in all four CD4+ subsets. For TCRB rearrangement, an influence of HLA type remained unresolved here. More deletions and fewer insertions at VDJ junctions were found in patients with type 1 diabetes.

Via CD45RO/CCR7/CD25/CD127/CD95/CD27, cells of the CD4+ naive, central memory, regulatory and stem cell-like memory subsets were sorted. V usage is TRBV5-1 and J usage is TRBJ2-3, with D possibly being TRBD1 or TRBD2 (5 bases each). What was sequenced was central memory CD4+ T cells from blood. This TCR was sampled from a man aged 18 to 35 in good health. CDR3 bases: TGCGCCAGCAGAGCTCCGGGACGGGGCACAGATACGCAGTATTTT. It translates to CASRAPGRGTDTQYF.